The 21 T cell receptor beta chains given below trace back to one sample, sequenced in a study of vaccination and CD4 T cells after COVID-19. Antigen specificity for these receptors is unknown. Researchers used the Oncomine TCR Beta short-read assay to sequence DNA from cultured CD4+ T cells. Each CDR3 protein gets one entry after TCRdb re-called the PCR reads with MiXCR. Of 16,000 or so distinct CDR3 sequences detected, over 35% appear once; the ten largest clones hold roughly a sixth. Described time point: late sampling 161 to 241 days after vaccination in a few convalescent patients. Treatment described: roughly 10-day PBMC culture with coronavirus spike peptide pools or control peptides (ViraFEST assay). Sample: CD4+ T cells from blood, cultured in vitro, taken about 7 months after SARS-CoV-2 vaccination. These receptors originate from a human donor who had recovered from COVID-19.

The sample holds a few counts of this clonotype. The chain couples TRBV11-3 to TRBJ1-1, with D maybe TRBD1 (5 bases). CDR1 and CDR2 (germline): SGHNT, YENEEA. The CDR3 length is 13 residues. V dropped 2 bases and J dropped 11 bases, with 15 bases sitting between them. The CDR3 DNA reads TGTGCCAGCAGCTTATTCCAGGGTGGTCTCGCTTTCTTT. Its translation is CASSLFQGGLAFF.

This clonotype came up a few times. The V and J genes are TRBV27 and TRBJ1-1; 10 bases agree with TRBD1. The CDR3 totals 17 residues. Germline V CDR1 and CDR2: MNHEY, SMNVEV (reference sequence). The V segment lost 5 bases and the J segment 0 bases; nucleotides outside the gene matches: 9. The CDR3 protein is CASSPWGTGVLNTEAFF. The CDR3 bases are TGTGCCAGCAGTCCATGGGGGACAGGGGTCCTGAACACTGAAGCTTTCTTT.

The chain combines TRBV2 with TRBJ1-1; 7 positions match TRBD1. The J segment lost 6 bases and the V segment lost 6 bases, leaving 10 bases of the junction unmatched. The CDR3 sequence is 14 residues long. Germline loops: CDR1 SNHLY, CDR2 FYNNEI. The CDR3 bases are TGTGCCAGCAGCCTGTGGACAGGAAGCCCTGAAGCTTTCTTT. Its protein product is CASSLWTGSPEAFF.

For the CDR3, the DNA is TGTGCCAGCAACAGGGCTTACGGCTACACCTTC. Translating gives CASNRAYGYTF. The rearrangement links TRBV2 to TRBJ1-2, with TRBD1 as a possible D gene (6 bases). Germline CDR1 is SNHLY and CDR2 is FYNNEI. This CDR3 has 11 amino acids. The ends were cut back, 7 bases at V and 8 bases at J, with 11 bases in the middle.

The chain employs TRBV20-1 and TRBJ1-2, with D perhaps matching TRBD1 (6 bases). Germline values: CDR1 DFQATT, CDR2 SNEGSKA (reference sequence). V lost 1 base and J 0 bases, leaving 12 bases between the germline ends. This CDR3 has 15 residues. This CDR3 is CSARVGTLSNYGYTF. The DNA for the CDR3 is TGCAGTGCTAGAGTGGGGACACTATCTAACTATGGCTACACCTTC.

The chain recombines TRBV12-3 or TRBV12-4 with TRBJ2-3; tentatively, D is TRBD1 (6 bases). Trimming stripped 1 base from V and 6 bases from J, with 11 bases between. The CDR3 extends over 14 amino acids. The CDR3 bases are TGTGCCAGCAGTTTAGACAGGGAAGAGGATACGCAGTATTTT. The encoded protein is CASSLDREEDTQYF.

This chain links TRBV4-2 with TRBJ1-6, with a weak D call TRBD1 (6 bases). There are 18 residues in the CDR3. V was shortened by 4 bases and J by 7 bases, with 23 bases between the two germline ends. Per germline, CDR1 LGHNA and CDR2 YNFKEQ. The CDR3 sequence is CASSLRGGPGRINSPLHF. DNA of the CDR3: TGTGCCAGCAGCCTCAGAGGGGGACCGGGACGGATAAATTCACCCCTCCACTTT.

The genes are TRBV6-1 and TRBJ2-1; D remains unclear. The CDR3 is 16 amino acids. Germline CDR1 and CDR2: MNHNS and SASEGT. With 5 bases removed from V and 0 bases from J, the gap between germline ends came to 14 bases. CDR3 in amino acids: CASSISASLSYNEQFF. The CDR3 DNA follows: TGTGCCAGCAGTATAAGTGCCAGCCTCTCCTACAATGAGCAGTTCTTC.

This clonotype has only a few counts. V gene TRBV6-1 combines with J gene TRBJ2-1; 11 bases match TRBD2. Germline-derived CDR1 and CDR2 are MNHNS and SASEGT. The CDR3 is made up of 15 amino acids. Trimming removed 5 bases from V and 7 bases from J; junction bases left unmatched: 7. The CDR3 bases are TGTGCCAGCAGTACTGTAGCGGGAGGGTTAAATGAGCAGTTCTTC. The encoded protein is CASSTVAGGLNEQFF.

The V call is TRBV19, the J call TRBJ1-2, with D uncertain. Looked up from germline, CDR1 is LNHDA and CDR2 is SQIVND (reference sequence). V lost 3 bases and J lost 8, with 13 bases in between. The CDR3 covers 13 residues. CDR3 loop: CASSMGWARGYTF. In DNA, the CDR3 is TGTGCCAGTAGTATGGGGTGGGCGCGGGGCTACACCTTC.

This clonotype was found a few times. The J gene is TRBJ2-5, the V gene TRBV6-5; D gene unclear. The CDR3 is 16 amino acids. From germline, CDR1 is MNHEY and CDR2 SVGAGI. The V and J ends lost 2 bases and 5 bases respectively, with 18 bases between them. CDR3: CASSYRWVTQMETQYF. DNA for the CDR3: TGTGCCAGCAGTTACCGCTGGGTGACCCAGATGGAGACCCAGTACTTC.

The chain joins TRBV2 to TRBJ2-7; D gene uncertain. V gave up 6 bases and J gave up 6 bases, with 9 bases separating them. The CDR3 length is 11 residues. Per the germline V gene, CDR1 is SNHLY and CDR2 is FYNNEI. For the CDR3, the DNA is TGTGCCAGCAGAGCGATGGGCGAGCAGTACTTC. It is translated as CASRAMGEQYF.

The CDR3 reads CSARPPSVADTQYF. The CDR3 DNA sequence: TGCAGTGCTAGGCCCCCTAGCGTAGCGGATACGCAGTATTTT. The chain employs TRBV20-1 and TRBJ2-3; weak D call: TRBD2 (6 bases). V lost 3 bases, J lost 6 bases, and 16 bases lay in between. The V gene's germline CDR1 is DFQATT and CDR2 SNEGSKA (reference sequence). CDR3 size: 14 residues.

CDR3 region: CATYPAGREKLFF. In DNA, the CDR3 is TGTGCCACCTACCCAGCGGGCCGGGAAAAACTGTTTTTT. The chain has TRBV6-1 and TRBJ1-4; unclear D gene. Trimming shortened V by 10 bases and J by 8 bases, and 17 bases separated the two germline ends. This CDR3 comprises 13 residues. CDR1 MNHNS and CDR2 SASEGT come from the germline V gene.

This chain connects TRBV7-9 to TRBJ1-1, with a tentative D call TRBD1 (5 bases). V lost 2 bases and J lost 1, with 14 bases in between. CDR3 length equals 16 residues. From germline, CDR1 is SEHNR and CDR2 FQNEAQ (reference sequence). The CDR3 DNA sequence: TGTGCCAGCAGCTTATGGCAGGTGGGGGAGAACACTGAAGCTTTCTTT. Its protein product is CASSLWQVGENTEAFF.

The genes are TRBV10-3 and TRBJ1-1; no reliable D call. The CDR3 loop spans 15 amino acids. Looked up from germline, CDR1 is ENHRY and CDR2 is SYGVKD. Trimming took off 3 bases at V and 0 bases at J, with 11 bases between the two ends. The CDR3 loop reads CAISESPGLNTEAFF. As DNA, the CDR3 is TGTGCCATCAGTGAAAGTCCAGGACTGAACACTGAAGCTTTCTTT.

This clonotype occurred a few times. V and J are TRBV20-1 and TRBJ1-2, with D unclear. V was clipped by 5 bases and J by 4 bases, with 14 bases between them. There are 13 residues in the CDR3. Per the germline V gene, CDR1 is DFQATT and CDR2 is SNEGSKA (reference sequence). As DNA, the CDR3 is TGCAGTGCTCAGCCTGACTCCCTCTATGGCTACACCTTC. Protein sequence: CSAQPDSLYGYTF.

The rearrangement links TRBV20-1 to TRBJ2-7; 9 nucleotides agree with TRBD1. The germline gives CDR1 DFQATT, CDR2 SNEGSKA (reference sequence). After removal of 0 bases from V and 12 bases from J, the junction contained 6 bases not matched to a gene. This CDR3 has 12 amino acids. The DNA for the CDR3 is TGCAGTGCTAGAGAAGGGACAGGGTTTCCGTACTTC. Translating it yields CSAREGTGFPYF.

The CDR3 spells CASSERLYRGHGGYTF. CDR3 in DNA: TGTGCCAGCAGTGAAAGGCTATACAGGGGGCATGGTGGCTACACCTTC. This chain joins TRBV2 and TRBJ1-2; 9 bases agree with TRBD1. This CDR3 spans 16 amino acids. Trimming cost V 2 bases and J 7 bases; bases outside gene matches: 11. Per the germline V gene, CDR1 is SNHLY and CDR2 is FYNNEI.

This clonotype is a singleton in its sample. The chain is built from TRBV5-4 and TRBJ1-1; 10 positions agree with TRBD1. Germline values: CDR1 SGHNT, CDR2 YYREEE (reference sequence). This CDR3 has 15 amino acids. With 0 bases clipped from V and 9 bases from J, the junction kept 8 bases outside the gene matches. Here the CDR3 reads CASSLAPGTGDKAFF. CDR3 sequence (DNA): TGTGCCAGCAGCTTGGCCCCCGGGACAGGGGATAAAGCTTTCTTT.

This clonotype was seen more than once but under ten times. This chain connects TRBV20-1 to TRBJ1-6; a weak D match, TRBD1 (5 bases). The CDR3 has 14 residues. Germline assignment: CDR1 DFQATT and CDR2 SNEGSKA (reference sequence). V was clipped by 1 base and J by 8 bases, with 12 bases between them. The CDR3 is CSARGAGGDSPLHF. CDR3 DNA sequence: TGCAGTGCTAGAGGAGCGGGGGGGGATTCACCCCTCCACTTT.